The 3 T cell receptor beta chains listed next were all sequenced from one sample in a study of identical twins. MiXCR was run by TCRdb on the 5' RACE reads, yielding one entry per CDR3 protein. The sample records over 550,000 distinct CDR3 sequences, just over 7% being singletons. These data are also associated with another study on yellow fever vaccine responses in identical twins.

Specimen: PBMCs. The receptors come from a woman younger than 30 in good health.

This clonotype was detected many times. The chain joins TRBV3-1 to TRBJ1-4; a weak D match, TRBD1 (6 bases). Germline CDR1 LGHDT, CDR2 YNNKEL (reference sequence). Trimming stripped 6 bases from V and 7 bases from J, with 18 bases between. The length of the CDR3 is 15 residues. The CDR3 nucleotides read TGTGCCAGCAGTCCGTCCAGGGGAAGAGGTGAAAAACTGTTTTTT. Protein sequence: CASSPSRGRGEKLFF.

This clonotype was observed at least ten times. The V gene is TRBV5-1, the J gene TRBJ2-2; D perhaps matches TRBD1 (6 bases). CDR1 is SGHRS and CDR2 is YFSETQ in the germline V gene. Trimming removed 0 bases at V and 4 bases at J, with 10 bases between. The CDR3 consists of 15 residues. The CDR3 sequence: CASSLERGTTGELFF. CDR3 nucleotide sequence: TGCGCCAGCAGCTTGGAGAGGGGGACCACCGGGGAGCTGTTTTTT.

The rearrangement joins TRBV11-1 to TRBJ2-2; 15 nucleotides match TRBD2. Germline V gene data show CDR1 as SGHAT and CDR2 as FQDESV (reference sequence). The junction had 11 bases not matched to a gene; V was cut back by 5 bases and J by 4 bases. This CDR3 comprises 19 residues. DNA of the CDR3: TGTGCCAGCAGCCCTCGGACTAGCGGGGGGGCCATAGGCACCGGGGAGCTGTTTTTT. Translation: CASSPRTSGGAIGTGELFF.